This note documents a single T cell receptor beta chain sequence. Its antigen is still unknown. In the PCR, 60 Vbeta and 13 Jbeta primers were used. Data came from immunoSEQ multiplex PCR; TCRdb stores just in-frame clones and leaves some out. The table has under 150,000 clones, less than 85% seen once. This entry comes from a study of cytomegalovirus exposure and HLA in healthy donors. Study-level background: Across a few hundred genotyped donors, more than 75% landed in the Caucasian-associated ancestry cluster.

Study-wide results and limits: A later analysis revealed that TCR association rates differed between HLA loci, peaking at DRB1 and bottoming out at HLA-C.

From germline, CDR1 is MNHNY and CDR2 SVGAGI (reference sequence). This CDR3 spans 12 amino acids. V gave up 7 bases and J gave up 3 bases, with 7 bases separating them. The V and J genes are TRBV6-6 and TRBJ2-1; D call uncertain. This sequence was found in a man in his forties or fifties in good health and CMV-seropositive. The source material was PBMCs. In DNA, the CDR3 is TGTGCCAGCACCACGGTCTACAATGAGCAGTTCTTC. Amino acids: CASTTVYNEQFF.